The 26 T cell receptor beta chains reported below all come from one sample, sequenced in a study of blood T cells in healthy people across ages. Combining a sample-barcoded 5' primer with a J-beta primer mix, a second PCR ran for roughly 7 to 11 cycles. TCRdb itself ran the 5' RACE reads through MiXCR, one entry per CDR3 protein. The sample includes roughly 1.7 million distinct CDR3 sequences, 34% of them seen just once. Material: blood. These receptors all come from a woman between 25 and 40 years old in good health.

There are many counts of this clonotype. Compared with germline, one end of the junction differs, possibly owing to a read error. This chain uses TRBV5-1 with TRBJ2-3, with D uncertain. Germline assignment: CDR1 SGHRS and CDR2 YFSETQ. This CDR3 region has 13 residues. In DNA, the CDR3 is TGTGCCAGCAGCTTAGGTCTAGCAGATACGCAGTATTTT. Its translation is CASSLGLADTQYF.

This clonotype occurred a few times. V usage is TRBV20-1 and J usage is TRBJ2-7, with 7 bases lining up with TRBD2. This CDR3 comprises 16 residues. The germline gives CDR1 DFQATT, CDR2 SNEGSKA (reference sequence). V trimming: 1 base; J trimming: 0 bases; junction bases outside the gene matches: 9. CDR3 amino acids: CSARATLAVLSYEQYF. The CDR3 DNA reads TGCAGTGCTAGAGCAACCCTAGCGGTCCTCTCCTACGAGCAGTACTTC.

V gene TRBV7-9 combines with J gene TRBJ2-3; perhaps TRBD1 as D (5 bases). This CDR3 has 14 amino acids. Germline CDR1 reads SEHNR; CDR2 reads FQNEAQ (reference sequence). The V gene lost 3 bases and the J gene lost 2 bases, with 9 bases spanning the gap. The CDR3 loop is CASSFPGNTDTQYF. The CDR3 DNA reads TGTGCCAGCAGCTTTCCAGGGAACACAGATACGCAGTATTTT.

The genes are TRBV12-3 or TRBV12-4 and TRBJ2-3, with TRBD2 identical over 13 bases. Trimming removed 6 bases from V and 6 bases from J; junction bases left unmatched: 9. The CDR3 runs 16 residues. CDR3 amino acids: CASRELAGGPGDTQYF. The CDR3 nucleotides read TGTGCCAGCAGAGAACTAGCGGGGGGGCCGGGGGATACGCAGTATTTT.

The rearrangement links TRBV27 to TRBJ2-1, with D tentatively TRBD1 or TRBD2 (5 bases each). V lost 4 bases, J lost 7 bases, and 17 bases lay in between. Looked up from germline, CDR1 is MNHEY and CDR2 is SMNVEV (reference sequence). This CDR3 spans 15 amino acids. The CDR3 here is CASSSPGRHRNEQFF. CDR3 nucleotides: TGTGCCAGCAGTTCGCCGGGACGGCATCGTAATGAGCAGTTCTTC.

This clonotype appeared a few times. The V and J genes are TRBV3-1 and TRBJ1-1; D not certain. This CDR3 region has 16 residues. The germline CDR1 and CDR2 sequences are LGHDT and YNNKEL (reference sequence). V was shortened by 1 base and J by 3 bases, with 15 bases between the two germline ends. CDR3 sequence (DNA): TGTGCCAGCAGCCAAGTATACATCGGTGCGGACACTGAAGCTTTCTTT. Its protein product is CASSQVYIGADTEAFF.

This clonotype has a single count. The chain is built from TRBV9 and TRBJ1-6; perhaps TRBD1 as D (5 bases). Germline loops: CDR1 SGDLS, CDR2 YYNGEE. The CDR3 length is 14 residues. Between the trimmed V and J ends, which lost 10 bases and 6 bases, there was a span of 17 bases. The CDR3: CAGNEGGGNSPLHF. The CDR3 nucleotides read TGTGCCGGCAACGAGGGTGGGGGTAATTCACCCCTCCACTTT. The variable domain in full, completed from reference TRBV9 and TRBJ1-6, reads DSGVTQTPKHLITATGQRVTLRCSPRSGDLSVYWYQQSLDQGLQFLIQYYNGEERAKGNILERFSAQQFPDLHSELNLSSLELGDSALYFCAGNEGGGNSPLHFGNGTRLTVT.

The chain joins TRBV20-1 to TRBJ2-1; no reliable D call. CDR3 length equals 14 residues. The ends were cut back, 1 base at V and 6 bases at J, with 13 bases in the middle. The germline V gene encodes CDR1 DFQATT and CDR2 SNEGSKA (reference sequence). CDR3 amino acids: CSARGTFIPNEQFF. The DNA for the CDR3 is TGCAGTGCTAGAGGGACCTTCATCCCCAATGAGCAGTTCTTC.

This clonotype was seen a few times. The genes are TRBV5-1 and TRBJ2-1, with a tentative D call TRBD2 (7 bases). The CDR3 has 16 amino acids. The ends were cut back, 0 bases at V and 3 bases at J, with 13 bases in the middle. Per germline, CDR1 SGHRS and CDR2 YFSETQ. The chain's CDR3 is CASSLEGGAFYNEQFF. The CDR3 DNA follows: TGCGCCAGCAGCTTGGAGGGGGGGGCCTTCTACAATGAGCAGTTCTTC.

The rearrangement joins TRBV15 to TRBJ1-2; 7 bases match TRBD1. Germline trimming cut 4 bases from V and 1 base from J; bases unmatched to any gene: 6. The CDR3 consists of 15 residues. Germline-derived CDR1 and CDR2 are LNHNV and YYDKDF (reference sequence). CDR3 loop: CATSTRDRINYGYTF. CDR3 coding DNA: TGTGCCACCAGCACCCGGGACAGAATTAACTATGGCTACACCTTC.

At least ten counts were recorded for this clonotype. The V and J genes are TRBV30 and TRBJ1-4; maybe TRBD1 (6 bases). Trimming stripped 2 bases from V and 2 bases from J, with 12 bases between. There are 15 residues in the CDR3. CDR1 GTSNPN and CDR2 SVGIG come from the germline V gene (reference sequence). CDR3 DNA: TGTGCCTGGAGTCCAGGGGTTTCGACTAATGAAAAACTGTTTTTT. Its protein is CAWSPGVSTNEKLFF.

Note on this clonotype: One end of the junction varies from germline; a read error may be responsible. This chain uses TRBV7-9 with TRBJ2-1; TRBD2 matches 9 bases. This CDR3 is built from 16 residues. Per germline, CDR1 SEHNR and CDR2 FQNEAQ (reference sequence). The CDR3 here is CAGSLELAGTYNEQFF. The CDR3, as DNA: TGTGCCGGCAGCTTAGAGCTAGCGGGGACCTACAATGAGCAGTTCTTC.

The sample holds a few counts of this clonotype. J is TRBJ2-7 and V is TRBV28, with a tentative D call TRBD2 (6 bases). The CDR3 covers 15 residues. Germline CDR1 is MDHEN and CDR2 is SYDVKM. V dropped 5 bases and J dropped 3 bases, with 17 bases sitting between them. CDR3 nucleotide sequence: TGTGCCAGCAGTGGGACCTCTCGGGGGATCTACGAGCAGTACTTC. This sequence encodes CASSGTSRGIYEQYF.

The chain is built from TRBV5-1 and TRBJ2-7, with D perhaps TRBD1 (7 bases). The CDR3 is 15 residues long. The V gene's germline CDR1 is SGHRS and CDR2 YFSETQ. V was clipped by 2 bases and J by 2 bases, with 14 bases between them. CDR3 region: CASSFTGGGPYEQYF. CDR3 DNA: TGCGCCAGCAGCTTTACCGGAGGGGGCCCCTACGAGCAGTACTTC.

The table lists this clonotype with a few counts. V and J are TRBV29-1 and TRBJ2-7, with 11 nucleotides matching TRBD2. In germline, CDR1 is SQVTM, CDR2 ANQGSEA. This CDR3 comprises 15 residues. J was trimmed by 3 bases and V by 6 bases; bases with no gene match: 10. CDR3 DNA sequence: TGCAGCGTCACCCAAGGAACTAGCGGGAGCTACGAGCAGTACTTC. Protein: CSVTQGTSGSYEQYF.

The genes are TRBV7-2 and TRBJ1-6, with D perhaps matching TRBD1 (6 bases). The germline gives CDR1 SGHTA, CDR2 FQGNSA. The CDR3 covers 16 residues. V was trimmed by 4 bases and J by 7 bases, leaving 17 bases between them. DNA of the CDR3: TGTGCCAGCAGCTCTAAACGGACAGCGCTGAATTCACCCCTCCACTTT. Protein sequence: CASSSKRTALNSPLHF.

This clonotype was counted a few times. The rearrangement joins TRBV20-1 to TRBJ2-7; TRBD2 aligns across 10 bases. The CDR3 extends over 14 amino acids. Trimming removed 5 bases from V and 2 bases from J; junction bases left unmatched: 6. Germline-derived CDR1 and CDR2 are DFQATT and SNEGSKA (reference sequence). The CDR3 region has the DNA TGCAGTGCTGCAGGGACTAGCGAGACCTACGAGCAGTACTTC. Translating gives CSAAGTSETYEQYF.

In its sample, this clonotype was seen many times. This chain uses TRBV4-2 with TRBJ1-2, with 10 bases lining up with TRBD1. The V and J ends lost 7 bases and 0 bases, in that order; junction bases with no gene match: 8. The CDR3 is 16 amino acids. Germline lookup yields CDR1 LGHNA and CDR2 YNFKEQ. The CDR3 coding sequence is TGTGCCAGCAACCGACCGGGACAGGGGCCTAACTATGGCTACACCTTC. Translated, it gives CASNRPGQGPNYGYTF.

The chain has TRBV7-6 and TRBJ2-5, with a weak D call TRBD1 (5 bases). The CDR3 extends over 13 amino acids. CDR1 is SGHVS, CDR2 FNYEAQ, per germline. Trimming removed 5 bases at V and 4 bases at J, with 11 bases between. CDR3 region: CASSHDRGETQYF. CDR3 nucleotides: TGTGCCAGCAGCCACGACAGAGGAGAGACCCAGTACTTC. The full variable domain, its missing parts supplied by reference TRBV7-6 and TRBJ2-5, is GAGVSQSPRYKVTKRGQDVALRCDPISGHVSLYWYRQALGQGPEFLTYFNYEAQQDKSGLPNDRFSAERPEGSISTLTIQRTEQRDSAMYRCASSHDRGETQYFGPGTRLLVL.

As to this clonotype: A much larger clone sits a single nucleotide away, making a read error possible. The chain is built from TRBV5-1 and TRBJ2-7, with 8 nucleotides matching TRBD1. The CDR3 contains 14 residues. The trim removed 4 bases at V and 4 bases at J, leaving 7 bases unmatched. CDR1 and CDR2 (germline): SGHRS, YFSETQ. CDR3 protein: CASSGSRGPYEQYF. CDR3 bases: TGCGCCAGCAGCGGGAGCAGGGGGCCGTACGAGCAGTACTTC.

The table lists this clonotype with a few counts. This rearrangement joins TRBV12-3 or TRBV12-4 to TRBJ2-5, with TRBD2 matching over 9 bases. The J call may be in error: the DNA end matches TRBJ2-7 better. CDR3 size: 14 residues. The CDR3 here is CASSLARGGLEQYF. For the CDR3, the DNA is TGTGCCAGCAGTTTAGCGCGGGGGGGCCTCGAGCAGTACTTC.

The rearrangement uses TRBV20-1 and TRBJ2-1; 9 bases fit TRBD2. Looked up from germline, CDR1 is DFQATT and CDR2 is SNEGSKA (reference sequence). Trimming took 5 bases from V and 7 from J; bases not matched to a gene: 21. The CDR3 runs to 18 residues. The CDR3 spells CSALPGLALDARGNEQFF. The CDR3, as DNA: TGCAGTGCTCTCCCGGGACTAGCCTTGGACGCCCGGGGAAATGAGCAGTTCTTC.

V usage is TRBV2 and J usage is TRBJ2-5, with 10 bases aligning to TRBD1. The better agreement between TRBJ2-7 and the DNA end casts doubt on the J call. The CDR3 totals 15 residues. CDR1 SNHLY and CDR2 FYNNEI come from the germline V gene. The DNA of the CDR3 is TGTGCCAGCAGTGATTTACGGACAGGGGGTAACGAGCAGTACTTC. It encodes CASSDLRTGGNEQYF.

In this sample, this clonotype turned up many times. The chain is built from TRBV20-1 and TRBJ1-1; TRBD1 aligns across 7 bases. Germline V gene data show CDR1 as DFQATT and CDR2 as SNEGSKA (reference sequence). Trimming took 6 bases from V and 0 from J; bases not matched to a gene: 4. The CDR3 length is 13 residues. DNA for the CDR3: TGCAGTGCAAGACAGGGATTGAACACTGAAGCTTTCTTT. Amino acid sequence: CSARQGLNTEAFF.

The rearrangement links TRBV20-1 to TRBJ2-7; D gene ambiguous. The CDR3 loop spans 15 amino acids. V was cut by 0 bases and J by 2 bases, with 14 bases left in between. The germline gives CDR1 DFQATT, CDR2 SNEGSKA (reference sequence). CDR3 in DNA: TGCAGTGCTAGAGATCCCCGGGTTTCCCCCTACGAGCAGTACTTC. This gives the protein CSARDPRVSPYEQYF.

This clonotype came up a few times. This chain joins TRBV4-1 and TRBJ2-5, with D tentatively TRBD2 (6 bases). The V gene lost 6 bases and the J gene lost 4 bases, with 15 bases spanning the gap. CDR1 and CDR2 from the germline V gene are MGHRA and YSYEKL. This CDR3 is built from 14 residues. In nucleotides, the CDR3 is TGCGCCAGCAGTGTGGAAACGGGACTAGAGACCCAGTACTTC. Protein product: CASSVETGLETQYF.